This T cell receptor (beta chain) derives from a study of PD-L1 blockade in urothelial cancer. Notes on the study in general: It was durable-benefit patients whose tumor-associated blood clones expanded more at 3 weeks.

As concerns this clone: Its specificity is not known.

Synthetic spike-ins, TCR analog templates, were added into each PCR. This table comes from immunoSEQ multiplex PCR, and its TCRdb copy is limited to in-frame clones, with some not included. This sample has about 40,000 clones, with more than 80% found just once. This CDR3 region has 13 residues. V gave up 0 bases and J gave up 7 bases, with 10 bases separating them. Looked up from germline, CDR1 is SGHVS and CDR2 is FNYEAQ. The time point: peripheral blood 6 weeks after treatment start. Sequencing used PBMCs, obtained around atezolizumab (anti-PD-L1) treatment. This rearrangement joins TRBV7-6 to TRBJ2-7; TRBD2 is a possible D gene (5 bases). The sequence was obtained from a man in his forties with urothelial cancer. The CDR3 region has the DNA TGTGCCAGCAGCTTAGCTCTGCGAGGGGAGCAGTACTTC. Its protein product is CASSLALRGEQYF.